The sequence of this T cell receptor beta chain was determined in a study of T cells in localized non-small cell lung cancer. Libraries were prepared by immunoSEQ multiplex PCR; TCRdb keeps only in-frame clonotypes and omits some of them. This table has approximately 28,000 clones, roughly nine tenths appearing once. This specimen was peripheral blood, taken before any cancer treatment. The sequence derives from a female donor older than 55 with stage II squamous cell lung carcinoma.

The CDR3 loop is CASSRRGSSYEQYF. In nucleotides, the CDR3 is TGTGCCAGCAGCCGACGAGGCAGCTCCTACGAGCAGTACTTC. The chain has TRBV7-2 and TRBJ2-7; D not resolved. V was cut by 5 bases and J by 0 bases, with 11 bases left in between. This CDR3 is built from 14 residues. Germline V lookup: CDR1 SGHTA, CDR2 FQGNSA.